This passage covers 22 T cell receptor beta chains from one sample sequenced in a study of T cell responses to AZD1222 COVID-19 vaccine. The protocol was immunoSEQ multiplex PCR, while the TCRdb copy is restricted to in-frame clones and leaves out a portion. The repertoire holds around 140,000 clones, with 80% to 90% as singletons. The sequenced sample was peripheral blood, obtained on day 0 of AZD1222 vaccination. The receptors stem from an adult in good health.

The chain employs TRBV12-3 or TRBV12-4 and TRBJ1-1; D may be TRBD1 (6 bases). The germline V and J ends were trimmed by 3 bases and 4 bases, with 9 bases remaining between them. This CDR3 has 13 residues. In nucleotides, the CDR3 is TGTGCCAGCAGTTTCCTAGGGGGCACTGAAGCTTTCTTT. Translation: CASSFLGGTEAFF.

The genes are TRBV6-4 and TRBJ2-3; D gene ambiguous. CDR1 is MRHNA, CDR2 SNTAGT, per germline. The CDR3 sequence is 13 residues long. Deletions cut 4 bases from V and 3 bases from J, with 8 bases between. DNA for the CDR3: TGTGCCAGCAGTGTTGGAGAAACAGATACGCAGTATTTT. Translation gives CASSVGETDTQYF.

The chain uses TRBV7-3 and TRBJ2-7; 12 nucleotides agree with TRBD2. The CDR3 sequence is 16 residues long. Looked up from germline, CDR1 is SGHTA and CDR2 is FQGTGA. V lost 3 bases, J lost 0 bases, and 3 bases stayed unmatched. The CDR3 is CASSFWTSGDSYEQYF. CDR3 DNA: TGTGCCAGCAGCTTCTGGACTAGCGGGGACTCCTACGAGCAGTACTTC.

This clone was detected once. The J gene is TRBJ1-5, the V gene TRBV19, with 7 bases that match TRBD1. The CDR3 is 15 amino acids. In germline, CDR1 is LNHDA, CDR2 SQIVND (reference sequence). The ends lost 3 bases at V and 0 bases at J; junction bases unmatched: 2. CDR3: CASSMGQSSNQPQHF. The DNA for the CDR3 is TGTGCCAGTAGTATGGGACAGTCTAGCAATCAGCCCCAGCATTTT.

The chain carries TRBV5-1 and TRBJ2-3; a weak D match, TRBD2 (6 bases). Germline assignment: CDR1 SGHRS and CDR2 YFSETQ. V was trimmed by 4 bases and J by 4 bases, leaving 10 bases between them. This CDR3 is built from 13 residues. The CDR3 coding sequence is TGCGCCAGCAGCGACGGGAGCGCAGATACGCAGTATTTT. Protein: CASSDGSADTQYF.

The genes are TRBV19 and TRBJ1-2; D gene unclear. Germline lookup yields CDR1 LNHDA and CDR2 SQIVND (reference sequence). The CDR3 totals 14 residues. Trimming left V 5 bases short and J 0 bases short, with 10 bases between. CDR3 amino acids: CASSWAPANYGYTF. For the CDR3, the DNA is TGTGCCAGTAGTTGGGCTCCAGCTAACTATGGCTACACCTTC.

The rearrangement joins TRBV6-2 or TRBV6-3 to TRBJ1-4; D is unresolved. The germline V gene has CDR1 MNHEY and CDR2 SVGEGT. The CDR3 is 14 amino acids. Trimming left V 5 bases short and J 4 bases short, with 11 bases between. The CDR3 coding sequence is TGTGCCAGCAGTCGCGGCTATATTAATGAAAAACTGTTTTTT. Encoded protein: CASSRGYINEKLFF.

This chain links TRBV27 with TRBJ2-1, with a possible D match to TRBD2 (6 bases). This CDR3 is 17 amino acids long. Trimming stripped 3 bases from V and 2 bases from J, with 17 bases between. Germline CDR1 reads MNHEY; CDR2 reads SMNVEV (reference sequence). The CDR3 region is CASSLAGRAVAYNEQFF. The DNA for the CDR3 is TGTGCCAGCAGTTTGGCGGGGAGAGCGGTCGCCTACAATGAGCAGTTCTTC.

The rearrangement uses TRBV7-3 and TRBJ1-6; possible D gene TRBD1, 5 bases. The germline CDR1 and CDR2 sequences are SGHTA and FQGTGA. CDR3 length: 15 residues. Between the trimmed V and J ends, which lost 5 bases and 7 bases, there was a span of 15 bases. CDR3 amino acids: CASSRSRDGNSPLHF. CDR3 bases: TGTGCCAGCAGCCGAAGCCGGGACGGAAATTCACCCCTCCACTTT.

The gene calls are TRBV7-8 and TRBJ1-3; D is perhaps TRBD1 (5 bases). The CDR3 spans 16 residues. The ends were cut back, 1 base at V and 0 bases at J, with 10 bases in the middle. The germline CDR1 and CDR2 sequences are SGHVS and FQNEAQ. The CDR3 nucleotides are TGTGCCAGCAGCTTAGTTCCGGGACTCTCTGGAAACACCATATATTTT. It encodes CASSLVPGLSGNTIYF.

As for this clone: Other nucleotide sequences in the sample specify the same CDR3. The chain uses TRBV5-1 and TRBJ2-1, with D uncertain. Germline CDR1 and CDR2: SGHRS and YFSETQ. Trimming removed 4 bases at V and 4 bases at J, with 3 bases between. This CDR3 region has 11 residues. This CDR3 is CASSLYNEQFF. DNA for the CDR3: TGCGCCAGCAGCCTATACAATGAGCAGTTCTTC.

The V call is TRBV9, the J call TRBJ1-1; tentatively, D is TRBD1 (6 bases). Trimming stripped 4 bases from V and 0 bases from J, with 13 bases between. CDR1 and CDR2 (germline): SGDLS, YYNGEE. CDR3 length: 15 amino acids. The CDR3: CASSPGQIMNTEAFF. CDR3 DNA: TGTGCCAGCAGCCCTGGACAGATCATGAACACTGAAGCTTTCTTT.

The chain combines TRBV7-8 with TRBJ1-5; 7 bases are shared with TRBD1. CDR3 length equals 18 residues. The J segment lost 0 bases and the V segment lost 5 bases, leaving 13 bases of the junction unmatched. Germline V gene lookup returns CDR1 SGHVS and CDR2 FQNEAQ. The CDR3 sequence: CASSIGGQILYSNQPQHF. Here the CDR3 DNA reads TGTGCCAGCAGCATAGGGGGACAGATCCTTTATAGCAATCAGCCCCAGCATTTT.

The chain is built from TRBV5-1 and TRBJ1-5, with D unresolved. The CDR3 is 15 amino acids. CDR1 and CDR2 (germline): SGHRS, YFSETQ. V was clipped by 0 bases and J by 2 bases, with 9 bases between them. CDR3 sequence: CASSLAPAGNQPQHF. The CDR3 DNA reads TGCGCCAGCAGCTTGGCCCCGGCAGGCAATCAGCCCCAGCATTTT. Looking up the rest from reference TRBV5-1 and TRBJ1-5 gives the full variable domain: KAGVTQTPRYLIKTRGQQVTLSCSPISGHRSVSWYQQTPGQGLQFLFEYFSETQRNKGNFPGRFSGRQFSNSRSEMNVSTLELGDSALYLCASSLAPAGNQPQHFGDGTRLSIL.

CDR3 in amino acids: CASSYSDRGNYGYTF. CDR3 nucleotide sequence: TGTGCCAGCAGTTACTCGGACAGGGGGAACTATGGCTACACCTTC. V gene TRBV6-6 combines with J gene TRBJ1-2, with 10 positions matching TRBD1. In germline, CDR1 is MNHNY, CDR2 SVGAGI (reference sequence). CDR3 length: 15 amino acids. Unmatched junction bases numbered 0, after V lost 0 bases and J lost 2 bases.

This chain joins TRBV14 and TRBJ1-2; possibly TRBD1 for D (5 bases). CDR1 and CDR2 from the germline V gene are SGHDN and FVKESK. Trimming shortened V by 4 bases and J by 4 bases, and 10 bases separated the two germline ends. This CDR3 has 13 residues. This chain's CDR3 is CASSLTDRYGYTF. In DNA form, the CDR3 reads TGTGCCAGCAGCCTGACAGACCGCTATGGCTACACCTTC.

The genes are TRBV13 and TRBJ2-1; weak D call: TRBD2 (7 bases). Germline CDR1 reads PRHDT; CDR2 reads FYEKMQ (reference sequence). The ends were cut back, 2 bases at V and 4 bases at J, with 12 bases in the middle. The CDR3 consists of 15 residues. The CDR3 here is CASSLRGAPYNEQFF. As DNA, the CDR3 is TGTGCCAGCAGCTTACGGGGGGCCCCGTACAATGAGCAGTTCTTC.

CDR3 DNA: TGTGCCAGCAGCAAACAGGACAGGGGTTTCACCTTCAATCAGCCCCAGCATTTT. Amino acids: CASSKQDRGFTFNQPQHF. V usage is TRBV21-1 and J usage is TRBJ1-5; TRBD1 is the table's D call and was not checked against the DNA. TRBV21-1 is classified as a pseudogene. The CDR3 sequence is 18 residues long.

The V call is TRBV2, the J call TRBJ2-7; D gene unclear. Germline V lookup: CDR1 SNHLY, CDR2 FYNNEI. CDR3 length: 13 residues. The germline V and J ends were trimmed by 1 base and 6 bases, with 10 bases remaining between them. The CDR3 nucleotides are TGTGCCAGCAGTGAAGTAACCGCAACCGAGCAGTACTTC. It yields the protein CASSEVTATEQYF.

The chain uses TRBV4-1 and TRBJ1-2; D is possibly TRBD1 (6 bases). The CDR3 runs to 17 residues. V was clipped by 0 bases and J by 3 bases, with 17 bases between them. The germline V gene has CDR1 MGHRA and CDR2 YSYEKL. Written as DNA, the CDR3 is TGCGCCAGCAGCCAAGAACCGGGGGCCGGGGGCCACTATGGCTACACCTTC. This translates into CASSQEPGAGGHYGYTF.

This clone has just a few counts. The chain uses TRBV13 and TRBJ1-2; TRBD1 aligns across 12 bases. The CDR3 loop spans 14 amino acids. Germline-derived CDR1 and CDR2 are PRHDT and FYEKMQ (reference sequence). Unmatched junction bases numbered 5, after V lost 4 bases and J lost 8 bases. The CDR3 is CASSWGQGAVGYTF. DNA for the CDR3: TGTGCCAGCAGCTGGGGACAGGGGGCTGTCGGCTACACCTTC.

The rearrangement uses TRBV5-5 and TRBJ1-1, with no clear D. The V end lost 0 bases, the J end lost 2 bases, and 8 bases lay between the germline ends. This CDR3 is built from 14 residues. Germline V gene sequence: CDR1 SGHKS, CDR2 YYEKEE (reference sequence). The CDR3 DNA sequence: TGTGCCAGCAGCTTGGTAACGGCCAACACTGAAGCTTTCTTT. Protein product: CASSLVTANTEAFF.